Below are 23 T cell receptor beta chains sequenced from a single sample in a study of cytomegalovirus exposure and HLA in healthy donors. PCR employed 60 Vbeta and 13 Jbeta primers. Using immunoSEQ multiplex PCR, the repertoire was profiled, and TCRdb retains in-frame clones only, with some absent. Of about 170,000 clones in the sample, 82% were seen once. The sample comprised PBMCs. Every receptor here comes from a male donor in good health and CMV-seronegative.

The chain couples TRBV21-1 to TRBJ2-6; the table calls TRBD1, which could not be checked here. TRBV21-1 is labeled a pseudogene. The CDR3 length is 18 residues. CDR3 amino acids: CASSRLTGGLSGANVLTF. The CDR3, as DNA: TGTGCCAGCAGCAGACTGACAGGGGGCCTCTCTGGGGCCAACGTCCTGACTTTC.

This chain joins TRBV25-1 and TRBJ2-3; TRBD2 aligns across 10 bases. In germline, CDR1 is MGHDK, CDR2 SYGVNS. With 1 base clipped from V and 3 bases from J, the junction kept 10 bases outside the gene matches. The CDR3 sequence is 18 residues long. CDR3 in amino acids: CASSEWSLAGEGTDTQYF. CDR3 coding DNA: TGTGCCAGCAGTGAATGGAGCCTAGCGGGAGAAGGGACAGATACGCAGTATTTT.

V gene TRBV6-1 combines with J gene TRBJ1-2; perhaps TRBD1 as D (6 bases). In germline, CDR1 is MNHNS, CDR2 SASEGT. This CDR3 spans 14 amino acids. V was shortened by 4 bases and J by 0 bases, with 9 bases between the two germline ends. In nucleotides, the CDR3 is TGTGCCAGCAGTGCCGGACAGCCTAACTATGGCTACACCTTC. Translated: CASSAGQPNYGYTF.

The CDR3 loop reads CASLTGVGGYTF. For the CDR3, the DNA is TGTGCCAGCCTCACAGGGGTCGGGGGCTACACCTTC. This chain links TRBV19 with TRBJ1-2; 7 bases match TRBD1. Germline CDR1 and CDR2: LNHDA and SQIVND (reference sequence). The CDR3 totals 12 residues. Unmatched junction bases numbered 9, after V lost 9 bases and J lost 8 bases.

A word on this clone: Sequence at one end of the junction differs from germline and may be a read error. The V and J genes are TRBV7-9 and TRBJ2-2, with TRBD2 matching over 15 bases. The germline CDR1 and CDR2 sequences are SEHNR and FQNEAQ (reference sequence). This CDR3 is 16 amino acids long. The chain's CDR3 is CSSSMGLAGGPGELFF. CDR3 nucleotides: TGTTCCAGCAGCATGGGACTAGCGGGGGGACCCGGGGAGCTGTTTTTT.

The V call is TRBV7-3, the J call TRBJ1-3; D remains unclear. This CDR3 contains 15 residues. The V and J ends lost 5 bases and 0 bases respectively, with 11 bases between them. CDR1 and CDR2 from the germline V gene are SGHTA and FQGTGA. The CDR3 sequence is CASSLSRDSGNTIYF. CDR3 in DNA: TGTGCCAGCAGCCTATCACGAGACTCTGGAAACACCATATATTTT.

This sequence joins TRBV7-9 and TRBJ1-2, with a possible D match to TRBD1 (6 bases). The CDR3 extends over 15 amino acids. Germline V CDR1 and CDR2: SEHNR, FQNEAQ (reference sequence). Trimming removed 1 base from V and 4 bases from J, with 13 bases in between. CDR3 sequence: CASSLGGGVAYGYTF. The CDR3 DNA sequence: TGTGCCAGCAGCTTAGGGGGGGGCGTTGCCTATGGCTACACCTTC.

This clone turned up a few times. The V gene is TRBV19, the J gene TRBJ2-4; 9 nucleotides align to TRBD1. CDR3 size: 14 residues. Trimming removed 3 bases from V and 7 bases from J; junction bases left unmatched: 4. Germline V gene data show CDR1 as LNHDA and CDR2 as SQIVND (reference sequence). The chain's CDR3 is CASSIGQGTNIQYF. The CDR3 nucleotides are TGTGCCAGTAGTATCGGACAGGGGACGAACATTCAGTACTTC.

This chain links TRBV28 with TRBJ1-4; 7 positions agree with TRBD1. The length of the CDR3 is 14 residues. The trim removed 5 bases at V and 8 bases at J, leaving 8 bases unmatched. Per germline, CDR1 MDHEN and CDR2 SYDVKM. CDR3 protein: CASSQRGLGEKLFF. The CDR3 DNA sequence: TGTGCCAGCAGTCAAAGGGGGCTGGGGGAAAAACTGTTTTTT.

Comments on this clone: At one end the junction does not follow the germline gene, possibly because of a read error. This chain connects TRBV5-1 to TRBJ1-3; tentatively, D is TRBD1 (5 bases). CDR1 and CDR2 (germline): SGHRS, YFSETQ. CDR3 length: 19 residues. The CDR3 loop reads CVSDPNPGDGRISGNTIYF. The CDR3 region has the DNA TGCGTCAGCGACCCGAATCCGGGGGACGGACGAATCTCTGGAAACACCATATATTTT.

The V and J genes are TRBV9 and TRBJ2-7; 7 bases map to TRBD2. From germline, CDR1 is SGDLS and CDR2 YYNGEE. V shed 4 bases, J shed 0 bases, and the junction held 10 bases outside the gene matches. The CDR3 consists of 16 residues. In DNA, the CDR3 is TGTGCCAGCAGCCCGGTTTGGGGGAGGGACTCCTACGAGCAGTACTTC. Protein product: CASSPVWGRDSYEQYF.

This rearrangement joins TRBV7-2 to TRBJ1-1, with TRBD1 matching over 7 bases. Looked up from germline, CDR1 is SGHTA and CDR2 is FQGNSA. This CDR3 region has 14 residues. Trimming took 6 bases from V and 4 from J; bases not matched to a gene: 8. The CDR3 is CASSNRDSRTEAFF. The CDR3, as DNA: TGTGCCAGCAGTAACCGGGACAGCCGCACTGAAGCTTTCTTT.

J is TRBJ1-2 and V is TRBV5-4; 11 nucleotides line up with TRBD1. V shed 0 bases, J shed 8 bases, and the junction held 3 bases outside the gene matches. Germline V lookup: CDR1 SGHNT, CDR2 YYREEE (reference sequence). The CDR3 extends over 14 amino acids. CDR3 sequence reads: CASSLGGQGDGYTF. CDR3 bases: TGTGCCAGCAGCTTGGGGGGACAGGGGGACGGCTACACCTTC.

V gene TRBV27 combines with J gene TRBJ2-7; 8 bases are a match to TRBD1. The ends lost 2 bases at V and 3 bases at J; junction bases unmatched: 6. CDR3 length equals 15 residues. Germline V lookup: CDR1 MNHEY, CDR2 SMNVEV (reference sequence). DNA for the CDR3: TGTGCCAGCAGTTTACCCGGGACAGGACTCTACGAGCAGTACTTC. Translated: CASSLPGTGLYEQYF.

The gene calls are TRBV18 and TRBJ1-5, with 10 bases lining up with TRBD1. The V and J ends lost 6 bases and 6 bases, in that order; junction bases with no gene match: 8. The CDR3 has 15 residues. Germline CDR1 KGHSH, CDR2 LQKENI. The CDR3 nucleotides are TGTGCCAGCTCTCTCGGACAGGGGGTTGTTCAGCCCCAGCATTTT. It is translated as CASSLGQGVVQPQHF.

The chain joins TRBV27 to TRBJ2-5; 7 nucleotides line up with TRBD1. The germline V gene encodes CDR1 MNHEY and CDR2 SMNVEV (reference sequence). The ends lost 5 bases at V and 4 bases at J; junction bases unmatched: 10. The CDR3 consists of 15 residues. The CDR3 sequence is CASSLRLDRVETQYF. The CDR3 DNA sequence: TGTGCCAGCAGTCTCCGCCTCGACAGGGTAGAGACCCAGTACTTC.

This chain joins TRBV4-3 and TRBJ2-1, with 14 bases fitting TRBD2. Germline V gives CDR1 LGHNA, CDR2 YSLEER. CDR3 size: 15 residues. V was pared by 1 base and J by 16 bases, with 9 bases of the junction left unmatched. The CDR3 loop reads CASSQGGTSGSPYFF. The CDR3 DNA sequence: TGCGCCAGCAGCCAAGGTGGGACTAGCGGGAGCCCCTATTTCTTC.

In the case of this clone: The junction does not match germline at one end; this may be a read error. V and J are TRBV23-1 and TRBJ2-7, with a tentative D call TRBD2 (6 bases). TRBV23-1 falls under the ORF class, with uncertain function. The CDR3 is 16 residues long. The CDR3 is CASRARGTSQPYERYF. In DNA, the CDR3 is TGCGCCAGCAGGGCCCGCGGGACTTCCCAACCCTACGAGCGGTACTTC.

This clone was seen only a few times. The chain links TRBV30 to TRBJ2-7; D is uncertain. CDR1 and CDR2 from the germline V gene are GTSNPN and SVGIG (reference sequence). The CDR3 length is 12 residues. V dropped 2 bases and J dropped 5 bases, with 10 bases sitting between them. The CDR3 here is CAWSPSNNEQYF. The CDR3 DNA sequence: TGTGCCTGGAGTCCGAGTAATAACGAGCAGTACTTC.

This clone was detected a few times. The same CDR3 can be traced to other DNA sequences in this sample. The rearrangement links TRBV19 to TRBJ1-1; TRBD1 matches 7 bases. This CDR3 spans 14 amino acids. CDR1 is LNHDA and CDR2 is SQIVND in the germline V gene (reference sequence). V trimming: 4 bases; J trimming: 3 bases; junction bases outside the gene matches: 5. CDR3 DNA: TGTGCCAGTAGTACAGGGGGTTGGGACACTGAAGCTTTCTTT. This codes for CASSTGGWDTEAFF. Looking up the rest from reference TRBV19 and TRBJ1-1 gives the full variable domain: DGGITQSPKYLFRKEGQNVTLSCEQNLNHDAMYWYRQDPGQGLRLIYYSQIVNDFQKGDIAEGYSVSREKKESFPLTVTSAQKNPTAFYLCASSTGGWDTEAFFGQGTRLTVV.

The rearrangement joins TRBV6-5 to TRBJ2-5, with D perhaps matching TRBD1 (5 bases). The J call could be wrong; TRBJ2-7 is a better fit for the DNA end. This CDR3 spans 13 amino acids. CDR1 is MNHEY and CDR2 is SVGAGI in the germline V gene. The CDR3 spells CASSYARVYEQYF. The CDR3 coding sequence is TGTGCCAGCAGTTACGCCAGGGTCTACGAGCAGTACTTC.

The V gene is TRBV19, the J gene TRBJ2-7, with D perhaps TRBD1 (7 bases). This CDR3 has 14 residues. CDR1 is LNHDA, CDR2 SQIVND, per germline (reference sequence). Trimming removed 5 bases from V and 4 bases from J, with 15 bases in between. In nucleotides, the CDR3 is TGTGCCAGTAGTGCGGGACAGTACAATTACGAGCAGTACTTC. Amino acids: CASSAGQYNYEQYF.

This chain uses TRBV7-8 with TRBJ2-5, with D tentatively TRBD1 (5 bases). Trimming cost V 1 base and J 1 base, with 10 bases left between them. Germline loops: CDR1 SGHVS, CDR2 FQNEAQ. This CDR3 is built from 15 residues. The CDR3 region is CASSLGGASQETQYF. The CDR3 DNA is TGTGCCAGCAGCTTAGGGGGCGCCAGCCAAGAGACCCAGTACTTC.